This entry lists 4 T cell receptor beta chains sequenced from one sample in a study of early T cells in non-severe SARS-CoV-2 infection. TCRdb independently ran MiXCR on the 5' RACE reads; one entry per CDR3 protein. The sample has approximately 70,000 distinct CDR3 sequences, about 9% seen once. The sample in question was whole blood, obtained at baseline. These receptors came from an adult who was a healthcare worker with PCR-confirmed SARS-CoV-2 infection or an uninfected control (not recorded which).

The CDR3 nucleotides read TGTGCCAGCAGCTATGGACTAGAATACGAGCAGTACTTC. Amino acid sequence: CASSYGLEYEQYF. V usage is TRBV11-3 and J usage is TRBJ2-7, with 7 bases lining up with TRBD2. Germline V gene sequence: CDR1 SGHNT, CDR2 YENEEA. CDR3 length equals 13 residues. J was trimmed by 4 bases and V by 4 bases; bases with no gene match: 4.

This clonotype was counted between two and nine times. The chain is built from TRBV29-1 and TRBJ2-5; 9 nucleotides line up with TRBD2. The J segment lost 4 bases and the V segment lost 6 bases, leaving 12 bases of the junction unmatched. There are 15 residues in the CDR3. Germline CDR1 and CDR2: SQVTM and ANQGSEA. The CDR3 reads CSVEYLAGVGETQYF. In nucleotides, the CDR3 is TGCAGCGTCGAATATTTAGCGGGAGTGGGAGAGACCCAGTACTTC.

This clonotype was recorded at least ten times. V gene TRBV19 combines with J gene TRBJ2-1; 8 nucleotides align to TRBD1. Germline V CDR1 and CDR2: LNHDA, SQIVND (reference sequence). Trimming at V came to 8 bases and at J to 9 bases, leaving 6 bases not matched to a gene. This CDR3 spans 12 amino acids. CDR3 in DNA: TGTGCCAGTGGACAGGGACAAGGTGAGCAGTTCTTC. This translates into CASGQGQGEQFF.

V usage is TRBV12-3 or TRBV12-4 and J usage is TRBJ2-7; D might be TRBD2 (6 bases). This CDR3 is built from 13 residues. The germline V and J ends were trimmed by 6 bases and 3 bases, with 12 bases remaining between them. CDR3 sequence reads: CASRPPGLYEQYF. The CDR3 nucleotides are TGTGCCAGCAGACCCCCGGGACTCTACGAGCAGTACTTC.